A selection of T cell receptor beta chains follows, all from one sample in a study of blood T cell repertoires in COVID-19. Sequenced by immunoSEQ multiplex PCR; TCRdb stores in-frame clones only, minus some. This table holds under 110,000 clones, around 78% found once. Sequenced: peripheral blood. These receptors all stem from an older man with COVID-19, enrolled during active disease. CDR3s include the opening cysteine and the closing phenylalanine or tryptophan. A D gene is named only where the DNA matches it firmly.

TRBV12-3/TRBV12-4	NA	TRBJ2-7	CASSLDTAYEQYF
TRBV5-1	NA	TRBJ1-4	CASSPANPREKLFF
TRBV28	NA	TRBJ2-5	CASSLFARAQTQYF
TRBV7-8	NA	TRBJ2-2	CASSSFYTGELFF
TRBV3-1/TRBV3-2	NA	TRBJ1-1	CASSHPPYTEAFF
TRBV27	TRBD2	TRBJ2-1	CASSLSTSGSNEQFF
TRBV11-2	NA	TRBJ2-5	CASSPSGGTETQYF
TRBV7-2	NA	TRBJ2-3	CASSLVGQGDTQYF
TRBV19	TRBD2	TRBJ2-3	CASSSPSGSWADTQYF
TRBV15	NA	TRBJ1-5	CATSRDLGRVGNQPQHF
TRBV4-1	TRBD2	TRBJ2-5	CASSFPRAGDAQETQYF
TRBV29-1	TRBD2	TRBJ2-7	CSVDISGSTYEQYF
TRBV18	NA	TRBJ1-4	CASSADSGAPYEKLFF
TRBV5-6	NA	TRBJ2-5	CASSRGIPSQETQYF
TRBV9	NA	TRBJ2-1	CASSARGGSSYNEQFF
TRBV29-1	TRBD1	TRBJ1-1	CSVEGDRAPFF
TRBV20-1	NA	TRBJ1-1	CSASSRGGLREAFF
TRBV5-1	TRBD1	TRBJ1-1	CASSPGQRNTEAFF
TRBV7-6	NA	TRBJ1-6	CASSLGTGFRSPLHF
TRBV19	NA	TRBJ1-6	CASSPLGRGNSPLHF
TRBV5-1	TRBD1	TRBJ1-4	CASSPGGSGLNEKLFF
TRBV7-2	NA	TRBJ2-7	CASSLVQGSYEQYF
TRBV4-1	NA	TRBJ1-2	CASSQVGGQSLYGYTF
TRBV28	TRBD1	TRBJ2-7	CASSSAGTGGTYEQYF
TRBV10-3	TRBD1	TRBJ2-7	CAISAGQAYEQYF
TRBV5-4	NA	TRBJ2-2	CASSLDGTGELFF
TRBV10-3	NA	TRBJ1-4	CAISEREREKLFF
TRBV21-1	NA	TRBJ2-1	CASSKKIAGGDNEQFF
TRBV28	NA	TRBJ2-2	CASSLLAGGTGELFF
TRBV7-9	TRBD1	TRBJ2-7	CASSPGGGYEQYF
TRBV12-3/TRBV12-4	NA	TRBJ1-4	CASRSRGGKLFF
TRBV3-1/TRBV3-2	NA	TRBJ2-5	CASSLGRVGETQYF
TRBV28	TRBD1	TRBJ1-6	CASTPSGTGGLSPLHF
TRBV18	NA	TRBJ1-2	CASSPGGSAGVTLYGYTF
TRBV28	TRBD1	TRBJ1-1	CASSVSGGSTEAFF
TRBV3-1/TRBV3-2	NA	TRBJ2-5	CASSQTSPETQYF
TRBV18	TRBD1	TRBJ2-7	CASSSYGTAYEQYF
TRBV28	TRBD1	TRBJ1-1	CATLSTGDRTEAFF
TRBV9	NA	TRBJ2-7	CASSVDFAGLSYEQYF
TRBV4-3	TRBD2	TRBJ2-3	CASSQGIPGLAGADTQYF
TRBV5-4	TRBD1	TRBJ2-7	CASRNTYRGSEQYF
TRBV20-1	TRBD1	TRBJ1-4	CSASGVTGEGEKLFF
TRBV5-1	TRBD2	TRBJ2-5	CASSWGLGAGGQSETQYF
TRBV5-1	TRBD2	TRBJ2-1	CASSWTGLVANEQFF
TRBV7-9	TRBD1	TRBJ1-3	CASSLNTGGSGNTIYF
TRBV6-6	NA	TRBJ1-1	CASSPGQNTEAFF
TRBV5-1	TRBD1	TRBJ1-6	CASRPDRGSLGSPLHF
TRBV7-9	NA	TRBJ1-2	CASRRVGLVHGYTF
TRBV4-1	TRBD2	TRBJ2-5	CASSPGASGSRETQYF
TRBV9	NA	TRBJ2-1	CASSVVESSYNEQFF
TRBV3-1/TRBV3-2	TRBD2	TRBJ2-5	CASSQSGLAGQETQYF
TRBV2	NA	TRBJ1-5	CASKNFQGSSNQPQHF
TRBV9	TRBD1	TRBJ2-5	CASSDRDRGFQETQYF